The rows below give T cell receptor beta chains drawn from one sample of a study of blood T cell repertoires in COVID-19. Assay used: immunoSEQ multiplex PCR; TCRdb lists only in-frame clones, some missing. The sample yields some 350,000 clones, approximately 92% seen once. Sequencing was done on a sample of PBMCs or T cells enriched from blood (not recorded which). Receptor source: a young man who had recovered from COVID-19. Each CDR3 is given with its conserved first and last residue. A D gene is named only where the DNA matches it firmly. Not all rows give a size; the values are once, few, many and, for expanded clones, a class.

CDR3 length,V gene,clone size,J gene,D gene,CDR3 DNA,CDR3 protein
17,TRBV5-5,-,TRBJ2-6,TRBD1,TGTGCCAGCAGCTTCTCGGGACAGGGGCCCGGGGCCAACGTCCTGACTTTC,CASSFSGQGPGANVLTF
14,TRBV27,-,TRBJ1-6,-,TGTGCCAGCAGAAAGGACACATCAAATTCACCCCTCCACTTT,CASRKDTSNSPLHF
14,TRBV28,-,TRBJ2-3,TRBD1,TGTGCCAGCAGCCAGGGACAGGTAGCAGATACGCAGTATTTT,CASSQGQVADTQYF
15,TRBV7-9,-,TRBJ2-1,TRBD2,TGTGCCAGCAGCGCAACTAGCGGGGGGTACAATGAGCAGTTCTTC,CASSATSGGYNEQFF
16,TRBV19,-,TRBJ1-5,TRBD1,TGTGCCAGTGACTTAGGGACAGGGGGAAACAATCAGCCCCAGCATTTT,CASDLGTGGNNQPQHF
14,TRBV5-4,-,TRBJ2-3,TRBD2,TGTGCCAGCAGGACGGGGGGGAGCACAGATACGCAGTATTTT,CASRTGGSTDTQYF
19,TRBV11-2,-,TRBJ2-3,TRBD2,TGTGCCAGCAGCTTAGTAGGGTGGGAGGGTAATGGGAGAACAGATACGCAGTATTTT,CASSLVGWEGNGRTDTQYF
16,TRBV5-1,-,TRBJ2-4,-,TGCGCCAGCAGCTTCGGACTACCAGGGGCCAAAAACATTCAGTACTTC,CASSFGLPGAKNIQYF
12,TRBV6-5,-,TRBJ1-1,-,TGTGCCAGCAGTTACTACGGGACTGAAGCTTTCTTT,CASSYYGTEAFF
13,TRBV28,-,TRBJ1-2,TRBD1,TGTGCCAGCAGTTTAGCGGGACAGGGAGGCTACACCTTC,CASSLAGQGGYTF
15,TRBV9,many,TRBJ2-1,TRBD1,TGTGCCAGCAGCGTAGCTGGACAGGGGAAGAATGAGCAGTTCTTC,CASSVAGQGKNEQFF
15,TRBV11-2,-,TRBJ2-5,TRBD2,TGTGCCAGCAGCCGTAGCGGGGGGTTGTCGGAGACCCAGTACTTC,CASSRSGGLSETQYF
15,TRBV19,-,TRBJ1-4,-,TGTGCCAGCAACCAACTCGGTGCCGGGAATGAAAAACTGTTTTTT,CASNQLGAGNEKLFF
16,TRBV6-2/TRBV6-3,few,TRBJ2-7,-,TGTGCCAGCAGCCGAGTACAGGGCACCGAAAGATACGAGCAGTACTTC,CASSRVQGTERYEQYF
13,TRBV3-1/TRBV3-2,-,TRBJ2-2,TRBD1,TGTGCCAGCAGCGTACAGGGGACCGGGGAGCTGTTTTTT,CASSVQGTGELFF
14,TRBV2,-,TRBJ2-7,-,TGTGCCAGCAGGGCGCGGAGGGGCTCCTACGAGCAGTACTTC,CASRARRGSYEQYF
15,TRBV28,-,TRBJ2-1,TRBD2,TGTGCCAGCAGTCTACCCCTAGCGGGAGGGCCTGAGCAGTTCTTC,CASSLPLAGGPEQFF
16,TRBV28,-,TRBJ1-2,-,TGTGCCAGCAGCGTACCCGTGGGGGGGGCGCGAAGTGGCTACACCTTC,CASSVPVGGARSGYTF
13,TRBV28,-,TRBJ2-7,TRBD2,TGTGCCAGCAGGACCGGGACTATCTACGAGCAGTACTTC,CASRTGTIYEQYF
13,TRBV4-1,-,TRBJ1-1,TRBD1,TGCGCCAGCAGCCGAGGGACAGACTTTGAAGCTTTCTTT,CASSRGTDFEAFF
13,TRBV27,-,TRBJ1-1,-,TGTGCCAGCAGGCCCGCGAGGAACACTGAAGCTTTCTTT,CASRPARNTEAFF
16,TRBV5-6,-,TRBJ2-3,TRBD2,TGTGCCAGCAGCCCCGGGACTAGCGGGGGTCGAGATACGCAGTATTTT,CASSPGTSGGRDTQYF
23,TRBV5-1,-,TRBJ2-1,TRBD2,TGCGCCAGCAGCTTGGCCGGGACTAGCGGGAGGGCCTTTTCTTCGGGCTCCTACAATGAGCAGTTCTTC,CASSLAGTSGRAFSSGSYNEQFF
14,TRBV3-1/TRBV3-2,-,TRBJ2-3,-,TGTGCCAGCAGCCAAGAACTTGGCACAGATACGCAGTATTTT,CASSQELGTDTQYF
14,TRBV6-5,once,TRBJ1-6,-,TGTGCCAGCAGTTATCCGGGTGGGAGAACACCCCTCCACTTT,CASSYPGGRTPLHF
18,TRBV7-9,-,TRBJ2-1,TRBD2,TGTGCCAGCAGCTTCGGGTGGGCTAGCGGAAGCTCCTACAATGAGCAGTTCTTC,CASSFGWASGSSYNEQFF
15,TRBV3-1/TRBV3-2,once,TRBJ1-4,TRBD1,TGTGCCAGCAGTTATGGGACAGGGGCTAATGAAAAACTGTTTTTT,CASSYGTGANEKLFF
12,TRBV12-3/TRBV12-4,-,TRBJ1-5,-,TGTGCCAGCAGTTTCAGGAATCAGCCCCAGCATTTT,CASSFRNQPQHF
19,TRBV4-2,-,TRBJ2-3,TRBD2,TGTGCCAGCAGCCAAGGGGCGAATAGCGGGAGGGCCTTATACGATACGCAGTATTTT,CASSQGANSGRALYDTQYF
14,TRBV10-2,once,TRBJ2-3,-,TGCGCCAGCAGTGCGGCGACGGTTGGGGCTACGCAGTATTTT,CASSAATVGATQYF
14,TRBV7-9,-,TRBJ1-3,-,TGTGCCAGCAGCACTACAGGGCCGGGAAACACCATATATTTT,CASSTTGPGNTIYF
15,TRBV13,-,TRBJ1-2,TRBD1,TGTGCCAGCAGCTTACAGGGGACAGGGGGCAAAGGCTACACCTTC,CASSLQGTGGKGYTF
15,TRBV6-5,-,TRBJ1-1,TRBD1,TGTGCCAGCAGGATTAAGCCTCAGGGGGTAACTGAAGCTTTCTTT,CASRIKPQGVTEAFF
14,TRBV5-1,once,TRBJ1-4,-,TGCGCCAGCAGCCGAGATCCAACTAATGAAAAACTGTTTTTT,CASSRDPTNEKLFF
14,TRBV5-1,once,TRBJ2-5,-,TGCGCCAGCAGCAACCGGTGGCCGGGGGAGACCCAGTACTTC,CASSNRWPGETQYF
13,TRBV3-1/TRBV3-2,-,TRBJ1-1,-,TGTGCCAGCAGCCTATCCCAGGGGACTGAAGCTTTCTTT,CASSLSQGTEAFF
16,TRBV5-5,-,TRBJ2-4,TRBD2,TGTGCCAGCAGCCCAGGGACTAGCGGGGGGCGAGGCATTCAGTACTTC,CASSPGTSGGRGIQYF
14,TRBV3-1/TRBV3-2,once,TRBJ1-2,-,TGTGCCAGCAGCCTCCAGGGGTCTGACTATGGCTACACCTTC,CASSLQGSDYGYTF
15,TRBV7-9,few,TRBJ2-5,-,TGTGCCAGCAGCTTAGGTCTTAAGCAATCGGAGACCCAGTACTTC,CASSLGLKQSETQYF